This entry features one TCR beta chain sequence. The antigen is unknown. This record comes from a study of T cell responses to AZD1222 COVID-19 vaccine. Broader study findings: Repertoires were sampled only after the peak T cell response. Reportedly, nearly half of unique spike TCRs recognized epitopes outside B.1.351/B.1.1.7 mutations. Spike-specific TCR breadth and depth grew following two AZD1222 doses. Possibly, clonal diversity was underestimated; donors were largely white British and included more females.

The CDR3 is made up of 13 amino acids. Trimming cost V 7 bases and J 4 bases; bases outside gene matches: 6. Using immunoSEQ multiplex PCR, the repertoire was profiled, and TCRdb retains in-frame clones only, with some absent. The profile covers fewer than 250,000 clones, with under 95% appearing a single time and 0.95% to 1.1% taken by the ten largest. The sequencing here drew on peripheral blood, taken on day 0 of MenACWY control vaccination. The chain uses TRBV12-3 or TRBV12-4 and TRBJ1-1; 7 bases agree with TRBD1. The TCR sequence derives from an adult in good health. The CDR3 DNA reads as TGTGCCAGCACACAGGGGTTTGGCACTGAAGCTTTCTTT. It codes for CASTQGFGTEAFF.